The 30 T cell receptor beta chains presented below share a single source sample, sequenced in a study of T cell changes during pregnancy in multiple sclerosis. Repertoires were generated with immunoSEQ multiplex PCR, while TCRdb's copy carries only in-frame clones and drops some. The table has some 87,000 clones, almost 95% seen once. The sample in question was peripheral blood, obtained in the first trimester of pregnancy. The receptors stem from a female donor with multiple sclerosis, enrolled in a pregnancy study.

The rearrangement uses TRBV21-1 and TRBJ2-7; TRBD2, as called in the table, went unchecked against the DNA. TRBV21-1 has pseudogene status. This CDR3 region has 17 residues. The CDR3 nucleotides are TGTGCCAGCAGCAATCTCTCTGGGACTAGCGGGAGTTACGAGCAGTACTTC. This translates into CASSNLSGTSGSYEQYF.

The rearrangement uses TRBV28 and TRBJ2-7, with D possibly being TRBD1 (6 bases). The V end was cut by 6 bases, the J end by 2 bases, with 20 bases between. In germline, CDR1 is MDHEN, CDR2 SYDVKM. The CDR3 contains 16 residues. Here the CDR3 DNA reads TGTGCCAGCAGCTTGTCAGCAGGGGCTACCACCTACGAGCAGTACTTC. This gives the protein CASSLSAGATTYEQYF.

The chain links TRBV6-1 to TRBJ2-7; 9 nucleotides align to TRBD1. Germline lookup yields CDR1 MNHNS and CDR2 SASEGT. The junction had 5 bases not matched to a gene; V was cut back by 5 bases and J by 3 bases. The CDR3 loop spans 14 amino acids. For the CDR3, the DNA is TGTGCCAGCAGTCGACCGGGACAGGGCTACGAGCAGTACTTC. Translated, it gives CASSRPGQGYEQYF.

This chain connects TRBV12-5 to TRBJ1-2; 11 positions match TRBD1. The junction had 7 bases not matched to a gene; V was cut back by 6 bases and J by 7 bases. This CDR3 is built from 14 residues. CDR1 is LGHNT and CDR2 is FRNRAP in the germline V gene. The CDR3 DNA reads TGTGCTAGTGGCTTCGGACAGGGGGCCGGTGGCTACACCTTC. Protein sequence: CASGFGQGAGGYTF.

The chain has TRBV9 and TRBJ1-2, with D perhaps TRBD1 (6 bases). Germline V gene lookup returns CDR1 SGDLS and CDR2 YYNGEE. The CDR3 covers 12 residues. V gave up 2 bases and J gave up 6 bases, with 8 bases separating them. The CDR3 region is CASSVHRDGYTF. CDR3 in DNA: TGTGCCAGCAGCGTGCACAGGGATGGCTACACCTTC.

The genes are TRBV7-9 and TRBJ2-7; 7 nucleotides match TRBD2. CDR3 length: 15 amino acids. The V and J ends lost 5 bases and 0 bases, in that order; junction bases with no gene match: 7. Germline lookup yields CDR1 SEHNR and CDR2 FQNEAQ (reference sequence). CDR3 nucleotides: TGTGCCAGCAGCACCCTGGGAGGGGACTCCTACGAGCAGTACTTC. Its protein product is CASSTLGGDSYEQYF.

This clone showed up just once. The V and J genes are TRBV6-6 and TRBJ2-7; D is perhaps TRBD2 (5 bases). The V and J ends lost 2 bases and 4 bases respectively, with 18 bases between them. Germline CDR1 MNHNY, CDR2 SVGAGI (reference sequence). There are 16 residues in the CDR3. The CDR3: CASSYPGSWARYEQYF. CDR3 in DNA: TGTGCCAGCAGTTACCCGGGATCGTGGGCCAGGTACGAGCAGTACTTC.

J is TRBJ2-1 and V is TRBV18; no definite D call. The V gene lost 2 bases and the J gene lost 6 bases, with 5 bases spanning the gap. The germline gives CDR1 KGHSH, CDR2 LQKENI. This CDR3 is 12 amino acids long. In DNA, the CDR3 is TGTGCCAGCTCACCAATATCCAATGAGCAGTTCTTC. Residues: CASSPISNEQFF.

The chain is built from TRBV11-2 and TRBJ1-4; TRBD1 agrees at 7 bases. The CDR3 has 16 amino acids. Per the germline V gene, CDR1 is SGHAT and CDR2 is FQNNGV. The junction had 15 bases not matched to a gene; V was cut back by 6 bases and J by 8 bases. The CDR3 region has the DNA TGTGCCAGCAGACCACAGGGGAGAGAGAAGAAAGAAAAACTGTTTTTT. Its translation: CASRPQGREKKEKLFF.

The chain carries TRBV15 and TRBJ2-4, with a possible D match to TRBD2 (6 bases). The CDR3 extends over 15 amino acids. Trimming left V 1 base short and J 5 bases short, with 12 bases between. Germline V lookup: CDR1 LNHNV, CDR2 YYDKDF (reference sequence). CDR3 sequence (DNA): TGTGCCACCAGCAGAGCCGGGAGTCACCAAAACATTCAGTACTTC. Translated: CATSRAGSHQNIQYF.

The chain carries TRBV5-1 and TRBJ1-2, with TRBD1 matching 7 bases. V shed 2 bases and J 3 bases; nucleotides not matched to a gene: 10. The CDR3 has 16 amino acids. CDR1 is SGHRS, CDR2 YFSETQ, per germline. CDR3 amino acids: CASSFVPTGMDYGYTF. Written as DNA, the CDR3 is TGCGCCAGCAGCTTCGTCCCGACAGGGATGGACTATGGCTACACCTTC.

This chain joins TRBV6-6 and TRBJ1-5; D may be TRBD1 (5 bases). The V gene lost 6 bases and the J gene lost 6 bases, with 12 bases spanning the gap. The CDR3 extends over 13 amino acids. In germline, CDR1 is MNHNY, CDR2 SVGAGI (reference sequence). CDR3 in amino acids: CASRDGGSQPQHF. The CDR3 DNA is TGTGCCAGCAGAGACGGGGGGAGTCAGCCCCAGCATTTT.

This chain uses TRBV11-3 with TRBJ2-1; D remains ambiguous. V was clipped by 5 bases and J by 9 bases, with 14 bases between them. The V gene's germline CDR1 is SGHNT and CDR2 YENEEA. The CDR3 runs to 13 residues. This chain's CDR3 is CASSPGTDPEQFF. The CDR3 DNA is TGTGCCAGCAGCCCCGGCACAGATCCTGAGCAGTTCTTC.

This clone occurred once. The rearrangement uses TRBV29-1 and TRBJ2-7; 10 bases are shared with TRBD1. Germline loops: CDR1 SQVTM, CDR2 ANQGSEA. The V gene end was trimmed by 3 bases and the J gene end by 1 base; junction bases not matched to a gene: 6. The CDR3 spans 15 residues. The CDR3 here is CSVDLVDRGSYEQYF. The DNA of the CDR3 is TGCAGCGTTGATTTGGTGGACAGGGGGTCCTACGAGCAGTACTTC.

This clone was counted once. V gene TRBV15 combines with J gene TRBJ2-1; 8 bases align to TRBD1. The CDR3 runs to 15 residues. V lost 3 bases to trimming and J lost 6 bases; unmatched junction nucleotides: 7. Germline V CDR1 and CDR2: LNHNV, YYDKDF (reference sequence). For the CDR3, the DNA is TGTGCCACCAGCAGGGCGGACAGGGTGGCCAATGAGCAGTTCTTC. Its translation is CATSRADRVANEQFF.

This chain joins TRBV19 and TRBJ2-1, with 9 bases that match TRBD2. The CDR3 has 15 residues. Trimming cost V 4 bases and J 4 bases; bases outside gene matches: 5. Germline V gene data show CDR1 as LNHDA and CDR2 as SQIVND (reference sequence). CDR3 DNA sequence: TGTGCCAGTAGTAATATAGCGGGAGCATACAATGAGCAGTTCTTC. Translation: CASSNIAGAYNEQFF. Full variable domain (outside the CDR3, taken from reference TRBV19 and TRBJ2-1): DGGITQSPKYLFRKEGQNVTLSCEQNLNHDAMYWYRQDPGQGLRLIYYSQIVNDFQKGDIAEGYSVSREKKESFPLTVTSAQKNPTAFYLCASSNIAGAYNEQFFGPGTRLTVL.

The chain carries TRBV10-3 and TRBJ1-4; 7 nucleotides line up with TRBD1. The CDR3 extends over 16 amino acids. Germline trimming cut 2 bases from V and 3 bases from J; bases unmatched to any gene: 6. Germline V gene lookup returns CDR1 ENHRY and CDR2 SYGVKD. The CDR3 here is CAISERGGGSNEKLFF. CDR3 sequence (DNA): TGTGCCATCAGTGAGAGAGGAGGGGGCTCTAATGAAAAACTGTTTTTT.

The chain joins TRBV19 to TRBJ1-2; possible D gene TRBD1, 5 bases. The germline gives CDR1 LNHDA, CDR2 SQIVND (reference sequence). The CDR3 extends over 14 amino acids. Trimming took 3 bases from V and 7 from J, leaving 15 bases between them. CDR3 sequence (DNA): TGTGCCAGTAGTATTCCACAGGTTACCGCTGGCTACACCTTC. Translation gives CASSIPQVTAGYTF.

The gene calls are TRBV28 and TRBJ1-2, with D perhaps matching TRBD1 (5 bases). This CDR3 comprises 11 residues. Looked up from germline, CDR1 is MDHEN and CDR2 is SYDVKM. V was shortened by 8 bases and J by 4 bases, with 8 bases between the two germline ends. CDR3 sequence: CASDSRYGYTF. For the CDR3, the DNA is TGTGCCAGCGACAGCCGCTATGGCTACACCTTC.

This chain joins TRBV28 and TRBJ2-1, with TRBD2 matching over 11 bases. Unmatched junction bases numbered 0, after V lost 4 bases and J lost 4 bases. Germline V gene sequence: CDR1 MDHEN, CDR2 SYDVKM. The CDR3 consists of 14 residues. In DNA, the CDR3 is TGTGCCAGCAGTTGGACTAGCGGGTACAATGAGCAGTTCTTC. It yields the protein CASSWTSGYNEQFF.

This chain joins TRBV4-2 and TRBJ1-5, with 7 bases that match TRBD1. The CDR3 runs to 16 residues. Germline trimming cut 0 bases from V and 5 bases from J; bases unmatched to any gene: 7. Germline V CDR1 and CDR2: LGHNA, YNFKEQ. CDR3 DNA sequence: TGTGCCAGCAGCCAAGATTTAGCCCAGGGGGATCAGCCCCAGCATTTT. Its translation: CASSQDLAQGDQPQHF.

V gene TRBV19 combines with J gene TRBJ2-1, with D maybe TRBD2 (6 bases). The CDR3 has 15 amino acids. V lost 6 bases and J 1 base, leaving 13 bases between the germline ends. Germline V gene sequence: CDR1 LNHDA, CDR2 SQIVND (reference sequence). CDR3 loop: CASRPRGSSYNEQFF. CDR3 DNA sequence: TGTGCCAGTAGACCACGGGGGAGTTCCTACAATGAGCAGTTCTTC.

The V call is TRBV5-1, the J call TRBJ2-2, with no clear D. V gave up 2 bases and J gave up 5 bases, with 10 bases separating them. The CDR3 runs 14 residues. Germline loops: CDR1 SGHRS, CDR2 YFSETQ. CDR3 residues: CASSFESRTGELFF. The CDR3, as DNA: TGCGCCAGCAGCTTTGAGTCCAGGACCGGGGAGCTGTTTTTT.

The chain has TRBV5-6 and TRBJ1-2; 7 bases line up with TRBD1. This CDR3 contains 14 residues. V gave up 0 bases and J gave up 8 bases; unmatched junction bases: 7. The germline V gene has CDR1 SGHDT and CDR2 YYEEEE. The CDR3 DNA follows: TGTGCCAGCAGCTTGGAAGACAGGGTGGAGGGCTACACCTTC. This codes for CASSLEDRVEGYTF.

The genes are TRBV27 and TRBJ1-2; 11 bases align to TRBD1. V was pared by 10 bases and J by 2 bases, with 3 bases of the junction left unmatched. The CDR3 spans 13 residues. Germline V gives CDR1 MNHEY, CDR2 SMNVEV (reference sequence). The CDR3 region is CATRDRGNYGYTF. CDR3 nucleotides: TGTGCCACCCGGGACAGGGGGAACTATGGCTACACCTTC.

As DNA, the CDR3 is TGTGCCAGCAGTCGACACAGGGTTGGCGAGCAGTACTTC. Protein: CASSRHRVGEQYF. The genes are TRBV28 and TRBJ2-7, with a weak D call TRBD1 (6 bases). With 5 bases removed from V and 6 bases from J, the gap between germline ends came to 14 bases. This CDR3 has 13 residues. Germline V gives CDR1 MDHEN, CDR2 SYDVKM.

The CDR3 DNA follows: TGTGCCAGTAGTATAGGGGACAGCTCCTACGAGCAGTACTTC. Residues: CASSIGDSSYEQYF. This sequence joins TRBV19 and TRBJ2-7; the match to TRBD1 covers 7 bases. V shed 1 base and J 0 bases; nucleotides not matched to a gene: 0. The CDR3 spans 14 residues. Germline loops: CDR1 LNHDA, CDR2 SQIVND (reference sequence).

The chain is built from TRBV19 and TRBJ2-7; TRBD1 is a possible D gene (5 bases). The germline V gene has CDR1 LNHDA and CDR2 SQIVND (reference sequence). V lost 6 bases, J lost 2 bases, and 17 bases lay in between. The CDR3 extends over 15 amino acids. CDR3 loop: CASRKSGWKPYEQYF. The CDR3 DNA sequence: TGTGCCAGTAGGAAATCAGGGTGGAAACCCTACGAGCAGTACTTC.

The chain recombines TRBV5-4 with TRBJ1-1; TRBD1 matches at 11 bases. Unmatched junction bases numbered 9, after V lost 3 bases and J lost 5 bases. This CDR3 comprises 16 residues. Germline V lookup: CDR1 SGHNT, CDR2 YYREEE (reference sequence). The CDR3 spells CASSSDRGLQGTEAFF. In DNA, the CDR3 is TGTGCCAGCAGCTCGGACAGGGGGCTCCAGGGAACTGAAGCTTTCTTT.

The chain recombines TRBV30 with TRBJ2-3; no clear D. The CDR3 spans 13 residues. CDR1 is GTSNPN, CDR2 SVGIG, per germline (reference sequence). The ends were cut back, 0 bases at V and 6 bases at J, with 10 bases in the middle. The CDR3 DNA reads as TGTGCCTGGAGTGTACCACCTAGTGATACGCAGTATTTT. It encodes CAWSVPPSDTQYF. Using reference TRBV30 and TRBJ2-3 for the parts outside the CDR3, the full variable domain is SQTIHQWPATLVQPVGSPLSLECTVEGTSNPNLYWYRQAAGRGLQLLFYSVGIGQISSEVPQNLSASRPQDRQFILSSKKLLLSDSGFYLCAWSVPPSDTQYFGPGTRLTVL.